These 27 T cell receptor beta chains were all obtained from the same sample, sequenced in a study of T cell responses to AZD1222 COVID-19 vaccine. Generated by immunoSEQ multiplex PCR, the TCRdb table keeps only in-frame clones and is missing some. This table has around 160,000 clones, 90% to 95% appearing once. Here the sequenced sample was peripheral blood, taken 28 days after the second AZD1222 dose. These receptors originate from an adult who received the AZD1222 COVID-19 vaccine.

CDR3 residues: CASTRTAANTEAFF. The CDR3 nucleotides are TGTGCCAGCACCCGGACAGCTGCGAACACTGAAGCTTTCTTT. The chain employs TRBV9 and TRBJ1-1; tentatively, D is TRBD1 (6 bases). CDR1 and CDR2 from the germline V gene are SGDLS and YYNGEE. V lost 6 bases and J lost 1, with 13 bases in between. The CDR3 runs to 14 residues.

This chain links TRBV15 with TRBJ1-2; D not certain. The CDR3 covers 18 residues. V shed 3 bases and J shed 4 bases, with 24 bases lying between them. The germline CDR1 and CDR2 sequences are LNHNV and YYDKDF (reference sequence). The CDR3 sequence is CATSSPGSPTQLGYGYTF. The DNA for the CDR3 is TGTGCCACCAGCAGTCCGGGCTCCCCCACCCAATTAGGCTATGGCTACACCTTC.

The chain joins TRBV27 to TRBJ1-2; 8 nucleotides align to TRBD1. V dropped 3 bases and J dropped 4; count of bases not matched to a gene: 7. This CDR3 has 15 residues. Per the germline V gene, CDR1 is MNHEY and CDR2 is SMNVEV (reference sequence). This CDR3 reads CASSFGTGSLYGYTF. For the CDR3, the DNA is TGTGCCAGCAGTTTCGGGACAGGCTCCCTCTATGGCTACACCTTC.

CDR3 DNA sequence: TGCAGTGCTGTTCTTGGCTACGAGCAGTACTTC. It encodes CSAVLGYEQYF. The chain has TRBV20-1 and TRBJ2-7; D gene uncertain. Germline CDR1 is DFQATT and CDR2 is SNEGSKA (reference sequence). Trimming took off 5 bases at V and 3 bases at J, with 8 bases between the two ends. The CDR3 has 11 amino acids.

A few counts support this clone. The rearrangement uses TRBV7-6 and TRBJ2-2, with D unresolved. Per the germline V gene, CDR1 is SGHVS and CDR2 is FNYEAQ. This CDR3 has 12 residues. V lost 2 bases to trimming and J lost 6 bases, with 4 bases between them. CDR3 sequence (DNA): TGTGCCAGCAGCTTATGGTCCGGGGAGCTGTTTTTT. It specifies CASSLWSGELFF.

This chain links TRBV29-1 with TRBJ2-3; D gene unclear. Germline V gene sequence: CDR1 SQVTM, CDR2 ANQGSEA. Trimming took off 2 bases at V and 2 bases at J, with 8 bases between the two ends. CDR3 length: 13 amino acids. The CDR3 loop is CSVESAYTDTQYF. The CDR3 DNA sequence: TGCAGCGTTGAATCAGCGTACACAGATACGCAGTATTTT.

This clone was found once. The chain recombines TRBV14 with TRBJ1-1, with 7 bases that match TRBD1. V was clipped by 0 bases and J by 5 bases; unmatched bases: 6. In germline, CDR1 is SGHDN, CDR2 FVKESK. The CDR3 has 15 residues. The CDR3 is CASSQDNRGGTEAFF. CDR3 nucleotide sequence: TGTGCCAGCAGCCAAGATAACAGGGGAGGGACTGAAGCTTTCTTT. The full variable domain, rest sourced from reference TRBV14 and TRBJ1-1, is EAGVTQFPSHSVIEKGQTVTLRCDPISGHDNLYWYRRVMGKEIKFLLHFVKESKQDESGMPNNRFLAERTGGTYSTLKVQPAELEDSGVYFCASSQDNRGGTEAFFGQGTRLTVV.

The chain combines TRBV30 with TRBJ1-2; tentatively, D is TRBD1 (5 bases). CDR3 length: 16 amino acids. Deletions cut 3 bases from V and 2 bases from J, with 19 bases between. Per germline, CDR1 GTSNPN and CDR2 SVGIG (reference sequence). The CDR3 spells CAWSTAAGVLNYGYTF. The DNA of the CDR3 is TGTGCCTGGAGCACCGCGGCGGGGGTACTGAACTATGGCTACACCTTC.

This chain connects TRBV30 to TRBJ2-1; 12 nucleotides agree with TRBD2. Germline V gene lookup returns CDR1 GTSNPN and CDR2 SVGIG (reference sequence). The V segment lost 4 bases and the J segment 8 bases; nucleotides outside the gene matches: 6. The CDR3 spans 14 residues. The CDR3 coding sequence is TGTGCCTGGACCACTAGCGGGGGGCCTGATGAGCAGTTCTTC. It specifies CAWTTSGGPDEQFF.

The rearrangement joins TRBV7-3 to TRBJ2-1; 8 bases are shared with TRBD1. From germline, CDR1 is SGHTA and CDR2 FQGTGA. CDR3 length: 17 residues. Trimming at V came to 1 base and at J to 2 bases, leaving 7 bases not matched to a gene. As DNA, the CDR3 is TGTGCCAGCAGCTTAATGGCTCAGGGGGCAACCTACAATGAGCAGTTCTTC. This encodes CASSLMAQGATYNEQFF.

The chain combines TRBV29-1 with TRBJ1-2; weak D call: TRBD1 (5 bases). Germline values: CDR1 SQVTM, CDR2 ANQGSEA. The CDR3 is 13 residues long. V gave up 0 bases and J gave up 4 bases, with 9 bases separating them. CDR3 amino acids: CSVEEAGLYGYTF. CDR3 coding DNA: TGCAGCGTTGAAGAAGCAGGGCTCTATGGCTACACCTTC.

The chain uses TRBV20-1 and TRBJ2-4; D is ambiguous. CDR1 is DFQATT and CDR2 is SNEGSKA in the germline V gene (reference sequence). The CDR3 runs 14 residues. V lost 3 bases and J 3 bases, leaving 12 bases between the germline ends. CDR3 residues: CSASSGYGKNIQYF. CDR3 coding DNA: TGCAGTGCTAGTAGTGGATATGGCAAAAACATTCAGTACTTC.

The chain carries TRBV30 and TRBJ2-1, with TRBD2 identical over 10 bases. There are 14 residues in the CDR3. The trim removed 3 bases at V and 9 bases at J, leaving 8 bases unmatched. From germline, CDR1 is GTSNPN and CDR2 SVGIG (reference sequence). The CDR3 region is CAWRAGGPLGEQFF. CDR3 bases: TGTGCCTGGAGAGCGGGAGGGCCGCTGGGTGAGCAGTTCTTC.

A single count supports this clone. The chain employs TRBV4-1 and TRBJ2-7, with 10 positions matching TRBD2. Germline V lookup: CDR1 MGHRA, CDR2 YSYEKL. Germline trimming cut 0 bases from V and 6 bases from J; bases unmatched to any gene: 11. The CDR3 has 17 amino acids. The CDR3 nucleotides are TGCGCCAGCAGCCAAGATAAACTAGCGGGGACCTTCGGCGAGCAGTACTTC. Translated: CASSQDKLAGTFGEQYF.

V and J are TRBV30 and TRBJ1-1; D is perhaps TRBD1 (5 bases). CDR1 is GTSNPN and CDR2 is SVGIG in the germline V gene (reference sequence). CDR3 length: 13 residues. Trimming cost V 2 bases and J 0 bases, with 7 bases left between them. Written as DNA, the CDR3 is TGTGCCTGGAGTCAGGGCCTGAACACTGAAGCTTTCTTT. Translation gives CAWSQGLNTEAFF.

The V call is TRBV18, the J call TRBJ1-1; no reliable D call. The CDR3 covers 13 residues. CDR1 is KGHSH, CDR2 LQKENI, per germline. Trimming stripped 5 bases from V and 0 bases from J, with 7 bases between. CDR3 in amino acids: CASSERLNTEAFF. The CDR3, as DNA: TGTGCCAGCTCAGAGAGGTTGAACACTGAAGCTTTCTTT.

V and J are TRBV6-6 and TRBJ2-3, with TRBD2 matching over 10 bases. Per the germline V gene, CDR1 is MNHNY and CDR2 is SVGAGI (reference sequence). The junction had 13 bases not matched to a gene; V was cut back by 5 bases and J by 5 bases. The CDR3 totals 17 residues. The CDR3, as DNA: TGTGCCAGCAGTCGGGCTAGCGGGGGTCCCGGGGGAGATACGCAGTATTTT. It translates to CASSRASGGPGGDTQYF.

Written as DNA, the CDR3 is TGTGCCAGCAGCTTAAACCCGACAGGGGGCGGTGAAAAACTGTTTTTT. This encodes CASSLNPTGGGEKLFF. This chain links TRBV7-2 with TRBJ1-4, with 10 nucleotides matching TRBD1. The CDR3 extends over 16 amino acids. The germline CDR1 and CDR2 sequences are SGHTA and FQGNSA. The V and J ends lost 2 bases and 7 bases, in that order; junction bases with no gene match: 7.

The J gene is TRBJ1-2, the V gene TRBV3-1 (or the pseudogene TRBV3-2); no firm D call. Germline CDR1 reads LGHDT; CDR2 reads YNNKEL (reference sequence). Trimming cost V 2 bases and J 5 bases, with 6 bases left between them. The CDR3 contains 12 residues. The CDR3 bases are TGTGCCAGCAGCCAAAGCCGGTATGGCTACACCTTC. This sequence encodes CASSQSRYGYTF.

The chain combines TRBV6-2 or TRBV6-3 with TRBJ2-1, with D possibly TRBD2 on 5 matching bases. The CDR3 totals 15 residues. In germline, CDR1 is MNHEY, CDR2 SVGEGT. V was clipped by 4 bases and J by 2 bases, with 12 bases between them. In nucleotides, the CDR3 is TGTGCCAGCAGTTCGTCGGAGGCCACCTACAATGAGCAGTTCTTC. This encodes CASSSSEATYNEQFF.

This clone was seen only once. This chain's CDR3 is CASTLPNQPQHF. CDR3 coding DNA: TGTGCCAGCACCCTACCCAATCAGCCCCAGCATTTT. The rearrangement links TRBV6-6 to TRBJ1-5, with no clear D. Germline CDR1 reads MNHNY; CDR2 reads SVGAGI (reference sequence). Trimming took 7 bases from V and 3 from J, leaving 7 bases between them. The CDR3 extends over 12 amino acids.

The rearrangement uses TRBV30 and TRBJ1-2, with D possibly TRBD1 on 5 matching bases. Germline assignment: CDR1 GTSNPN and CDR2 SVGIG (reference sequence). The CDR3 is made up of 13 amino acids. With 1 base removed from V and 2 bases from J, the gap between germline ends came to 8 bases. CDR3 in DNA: TGTGCCTGGAGTGAAGGGGAAAACTATGGCTACACCTTC. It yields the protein CAWSEGENYGYTF.

DNA for the CDR3: TGTGCCAGCATCCGCGGCAGGACAACGAACACCGGGGAGCTGTTTTTT. It codes for CASIRGRTTNTGELFF. The chain uses TRBV28 and TRBJ2-2; tentatively, D is TRBD1 (5 bases). This CDR3 has 16 amino acids. Germline V gene sequence: CDR1 MDHEN, CDR2 SYDVKM. Trimming took 7 bases from V and 0 from J, leaving 15 bases between them.

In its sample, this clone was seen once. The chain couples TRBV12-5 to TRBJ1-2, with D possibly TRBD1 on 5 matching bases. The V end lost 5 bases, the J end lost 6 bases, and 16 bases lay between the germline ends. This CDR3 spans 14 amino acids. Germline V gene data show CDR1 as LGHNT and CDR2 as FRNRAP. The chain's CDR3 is CASGTPWGADGYTF. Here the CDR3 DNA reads TGTGCTAGTGGTACCCCCTGGGGCGCCGATGGCTACACCTTC.

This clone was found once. The CDR3 region is CASSLSGQGPNRPQHF. The CDR3 DNA reads TGTGCCAGCAGTTTATCTGGGCAGGGGCCAAACCGGCCCCAGCATTTT. V is TRBV27 and J is TRBJ1-5; tentatively, D is TRBD1 (6 bases). The germline V and J ends were trimmed by 0 bases and 9 bases, with 18 bases remaining between them. The CDR3 is 16 amino acids. Germline CDR1 and CDR2: MNHEY and SMNVEV (reference sequence).

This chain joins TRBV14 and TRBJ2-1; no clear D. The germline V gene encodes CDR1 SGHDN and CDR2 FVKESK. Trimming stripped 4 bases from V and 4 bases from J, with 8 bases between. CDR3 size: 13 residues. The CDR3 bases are TGTGCCAGCAGCCCGGTAGGGTACAATGAGCAGTTCTTC. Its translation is CASSPVGYNEQFF.

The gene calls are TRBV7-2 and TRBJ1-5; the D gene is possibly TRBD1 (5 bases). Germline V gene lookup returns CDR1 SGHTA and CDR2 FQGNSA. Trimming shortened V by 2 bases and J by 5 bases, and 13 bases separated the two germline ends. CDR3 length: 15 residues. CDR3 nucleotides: TGTGCCAGCAGCTTACTTAGGCGGGGGGATCAGCCCCAGCATTTT. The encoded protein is CASSLLRRGDQPQHF.